This T cell receptor (beta chain) was observed in a study of blood T cells in healthy people across ages. PCR was performed a second time for about 7 to 12 cycles using a sample-barcoded 5' primer and a J-beta primer mix. TCRdb re-called the 5' RACE reads with MiXCR, one entry per CDR3 protein. Of roughly 2 million distinct CDR3 sequences listed, around 50% are singletons. This CDR3 comprises 14 residues. V lost 5 bases, J lost 7 bases, and 15 bases lay in between. Germline V lookup: CDR1 MNHEY, CDR2 SVGEGT. A single count supports this clonotype. The chain carries TRBV6-2 or TRBV6-3 and TRBJ1-5; tentatively, D is TRBD1 (6 bases). This receptor was obtained from a middle-aged woman in good health. Sequenced material: blood. The CDR3 loop reads CASSPKQGGQPQHF. The CDR3, as DNA: TGTGCCAGCAGTCCTAAACAGGGAGGACAGCCCCAGCATTTT.